This TCR beta chain was obtained from a study of T-cell reconstitution after alpha-beta-depleted transplantation in children. Study-wide results and caveats: From newly produced T cells came most of the T-cell counts and diversity one year after transplant. Day-60 TCRbeta diversity that was high in some patients was derived from surviving recipient T cells and thymic progenitors. The study reportedly traced alpha-beta T cells about two months after transplant to several hundred expanded graft clones.

The CDR3 spans 12 residues. V was trimmed by 2 bases and J by 6 bases, leaving 5 bases between them. Germline CDR1 MNHEY, CDR2 SVGEGT. A TCRbeta library incorporating unique molecular identifiers was prepared. TCRdb re-derived calls from the PCR reads in MiXCR, one entry per CDR3 protein. The sample shows about 440,000 distinct CDR3 sequences, 43% of them seen only once. On this clonotype itself: Antigen: not known.

The clonotype originates from a girl aged 2 to 9 with aplastic anemia, due to receive a stem cell transplant. The J gene is TRBJ2-4, the V gene TRBV6-2 or TRBV6-3; D unclear. This specimen consisted of PBMCs, obtained before TCRalphabeta/CD19-depleted stem cell transplant. In nucleotides, the CDR3 is TGTGCCAGCAGTTACAACGGAAACATTCAGTACTTC. Amino acids: CASSYNGNIQYF.